The sequence of this T cell receptor (beta chain) was determined in a study of blood T cell repertoires in COVID-19. Study context: Sample material is recorded as cDNA or gDNA derived from T cells, B-cell-depleted T cells, or PBMCs.

Patients from Seattle were sampled longitudinally, starting during active infection. Per the original data handling: Estimation of nucleated cell counts relied on the amplification of reference gene primers. The assay was immunoSEQ multiplex PCR, and TCRdb's table has in-frame clones only and misses some. V and J calls and clone size are copied from that table; D and trimming were computed from the DNA. The sample contains 200,000 to 250,000 clones, around 86% of which appear only once. The CDR3 runs 19 residues. The sample was peripheral blood. This TCR derives from a woman aged 45-65 years with COVID-19, enrolled during active disease. This rearrangement joins TRBV1 to TRBJ2-1; the table gives TRBD2 as D, unverified against the DNA. TRBV1 is shown as a pseudogene. The CDR3 nucleotides read TGCACCAGCAGCCAAATTTCCAGCGGGGCCGGTAGCTCCTACAATGAGCAGTTCTTC. This gives the protein CTSSQISSGAGSSYNEQFF.